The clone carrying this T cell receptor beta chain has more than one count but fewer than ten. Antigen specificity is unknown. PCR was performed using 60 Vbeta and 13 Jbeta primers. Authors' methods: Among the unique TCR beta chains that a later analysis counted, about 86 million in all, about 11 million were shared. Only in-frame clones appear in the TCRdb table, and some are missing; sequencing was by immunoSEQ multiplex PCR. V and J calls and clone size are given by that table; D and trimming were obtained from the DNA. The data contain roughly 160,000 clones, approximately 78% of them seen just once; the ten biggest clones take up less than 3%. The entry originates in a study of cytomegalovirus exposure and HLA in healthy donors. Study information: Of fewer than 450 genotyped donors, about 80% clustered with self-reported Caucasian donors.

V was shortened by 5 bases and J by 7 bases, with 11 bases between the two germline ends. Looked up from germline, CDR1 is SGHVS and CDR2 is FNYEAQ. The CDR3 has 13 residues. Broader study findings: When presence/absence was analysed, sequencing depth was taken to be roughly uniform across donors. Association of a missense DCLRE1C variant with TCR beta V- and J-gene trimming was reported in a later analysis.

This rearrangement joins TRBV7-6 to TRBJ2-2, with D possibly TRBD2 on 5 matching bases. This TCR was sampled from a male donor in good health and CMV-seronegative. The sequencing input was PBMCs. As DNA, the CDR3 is TGTGCCAGCAGCGCTACCGGGATCGGGGAGCTGTTTTTT. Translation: CASSATGIGELFF.